One sample yielded the 12 T cell receptor beta chains listed below, sequenced in a study of post-analysis software for immune sequencing data. Study-wide points: In patients, about 5 TRBV segments were more frequent than in controls, with TRBV5-6, TRBV5-1 and TRBV20-1 among them.

These receptors are not linked to any known antigen. The TCR beta cDNA libraries contained unique molecular identifiers. TCRdb called the PCR reads again in MiXCR, with one record for every CDR3 protein. The table has roughly 800,000 distinct CDR3 sequences, 30% seen once. Sequenced: blood. All receptors come from a girl aged 5 to 17 with multiple sclerosis.

The sample holds one count of this clonotype. This chain connects TRBV20-1 to TRBJ2-7, with TRBD2 matching over 10 bases. CDR1 and CDR2 (germline): DFQATT, SNEGSKA (reference sequence). The CDR3 sequence is 15 residues long. With 0 bases clipped from V and 5 bases from J, the junction kept 7 bases outside the gene matches. CDR3 protein: CSARDLLAGVNEQYF. As DNA, the CDR3 is TGCAGTGCTAGAGATCTGCTAGCGGGAGTCAACGAGCAGTACTTC.

This sequence joins TRBV29-1 and TRBJ2-2, with TRBD1 matching 9 bases. The germline CDR1 and CDR2 sequences are SQVTM and ANQGSEA. The V segment lost 7 bases and the J segment 5 bases; nucleotides outside the gene matches: 5. The CDR3 contains 13 residues. The CDR3: CSAMTGGTGELFF. The CDR3 DNA sequence: TGCAGCGCCATGACAGGGGGAACCGGGGAGCTGTTTTTT.

In this sample, this clonotype turned up a few times. A read error may account for a junction end that differs from germline. The rearrangement links TRBV5-1 to TRBJ2-2; TRBD1 aligns across 7 bases. Germline-derived CDR1 and CDR2 are SGHRS and YFSETQ. There are 14 residues in the CDR3. CDR3 sequence: CASSPRQGTGELFF. For the CDR3, the DNA is TGTGCCAGCAGTCCCAGACAGGGAACCGGGGAGCTGTTTTTT.

The chain combines TRBV27 with TRBJ2-1, with D possibly TRBD2 on 7 matching bases. Germline-derived CDR1 and CDR2 are MNHEY and SMNVEV (reference sequence). Trimming took off 8 bases at V and 0 bases at J, with 11 bases between the two ends. The CDR3 covers 14 residues. Here the CDR3 reads CASRGGHSYNEQFF. The CDR3 DNA reads as TGTGCCAGCCGCGGGGGCCACTCCTACAATGAGCAGTTCTTC.

V and J are TRBV10-3 and TRBJ1-1; D remains unclear. Trimming took off 4 bases at V and 0 bases at J, with 3 bases between the two ends. Germline-derived CDR1 and CDR2 are ENHRY and SYGVKD. CDR3 length equals 12 residues. In DNA, the CDR3 is TGTGCCATCAGTGTGCTGAACACTGAAGCTTTCTTT. It codes for CAISVLNTEAFF.

The V and J genes are TRBV20-1 and TRBJ1-5; D perhaps matches TRBD1 (6 bases). Germline V gene data show CDR1 as DFQATT and CDR2 as SNEGSKA (reference sequence). V lost 3 bases, J lost 2 bases, and 14 bases lay in between. The CDR3 is 15 amino acids. The DNA for the CDR3 is TGCAGTGCTAGGGCAGGGGTCGGAGGCAATCAGCCCCAGCATTTT. It encodes CSARAGVGGNQPQHF.

As regards this clonotype: The junction departs from germline at one end; a sequencing error may be responsible. V and J are TRBV4-3 and TRBJ2-1; tentative D call: TRBD2 (6 bases). This CDR3 region has 16 residues. The V gene's germline CDR1 is LGHNA and CDR2 YSLEER. The CDR3 spells CASSLGGGYSCNEQFF. In DNA, the CDR3 is TGCGCCAGCAGCCTGGGGGGAGGCTATTCCTGCAATGAGCAGTTCTTC.

The chain joins TRBV13 to TRBJ2-4, with 7 positions matching TRBD2. CDR1 and CDR2 from the germline V gene are PRHDT and FYEKMQ (reference sequence). The CDR3 has 15 amino acids. Unmatched junction bases numbered 12, after V lost 5 bases and J lost 8 bases. The CDR3 spells CASSRGEDRMDIQYF. The CDR3 nucleotides read TGTGCCAGCAGCCGGGGGGAGGATCGGATGGACATTCAGTACTTC.

This clonotype was seen more than once but under ten times. J is TRBJ1-1 and V is TRBV29-1; perhaps TRBD1 as D (5 bases). Trimming pared 5 bases from V and 4 bases from J, leaving 14 bases between. The germline V gene encodes CDR1 SQVTM and CDR2 ANQGSEA. The CDR3 is made up of 13 amino acids. CDR3: CSVLTGPGTEAFF. CDR3 bases: TGCAGCGTTCTGACGGGGCCTGGCACTGAAGCTTTCTTT.

Comment on this clonotype: Likely a read error: the CDR3 ends without its conserved phenylalanine or tryptophan. V and J are TRBV5-6 and TRBJ2-1, with D perhaps matching TRBD1 or TRBD2 (5 bases each). Trimming shortened V by 4 bases and J by 1 base, and 15 bases separated the two germline ends. Germline CDR1 is SGHDT and CDR2 is YYEEEE. The length of the CDR3 is 16 residues. The CDR3, as DNA: TGTGCCAGCAGCCCCCCGGGGACCCTATCCTACAATGAGCAGTTCGTC. Translating it yields CASSPPGTLSYNEQFV.

This sequence joins TRBV29-1 and TRBJ2-7; D gene uncertain. The V end lost 4 bases, the J end lost 2 bases, and 12 bases lay between the germline ends. Germline CDR1 is SQVTM and CDR2 is ANQGSEA. The CDR3 extends over 13 amino acids. The CDR3 region is CSVVVAAAYEQYF. The DNA for the CDR3 is TGCAGCGTTGTCGTGGCTGCCGCCTACGAGCAGTACTTC.

The genes are TRBV12-3 or TRBV12-4 and TRBJ2-7; D possibly corresponds to TRBD1 (6 bases). The J call may be faulty, since TRBJ2-5 better matches the DNA end. The CDR3 length is 13 residues. The chain's CDR3 is CASSRQEKETQYF. The CDR3 region has the DNA TGTGCCAGCAGTCGACAGGAAAAAGAGACCCAGTACTTC.